One sample yielded the 28 T cell receptor beta chains listed below, sequenced in a study of cytomegalovirus exposure and HLA in healthy donors. Some clones are missing from TCRdb's copy, which holds only in-frame ones; the method was immunoSEQ multiplex PCR. The sample holds tens of thousands of clones; around 94% are singletons and the top ten take 3.2%. The sample was PBMCs. The origin of the receptors is a woman aged 18-29 years in good health and CMV-seropositive.

The rearrangement uses TRBV9 and TRBJ2-4; a possible D gene is TRBD1 (7 bases). The germline V gene has CDR1 SGDLS and CDR2 YYNGEE. The CDR3 covers 16 residues. V was cut by 4 bases and J by 6 bases, with 20 bases left in between. As DNA, the CDR3 is TGTGCCAGCAGCCTGGGAGAGGGGCAGGGGGGAAACATTCAGTACTTC. Amino acid sequence: CASSLGEGQGGNIQYF.

This chain connects TRBV7-6 to TRBJ2-5; D might be TRBD1 (5 bases). The CDR3 is 14 residues long. Germline V lookup: CDR1 SGHVS, CDR2 FNYEAQ. Trimming stripped 3 bases from V and 7 bases from J, with 15 bases between. In DNA, the CDR3 is TGTGCCAGCAGCTTGGGTTGGCAGGGCGGGACCCAGTACTTC. Protein product: CASSLGWQGGTQYF.

This chain connects TRBV7-9 to TRBJ2-7, with TRBD2 matching 7 bases. The CDR3 is 18 amino acids. Germline values: CDR1 SEHNR, CDR2 FQNEAQ (reference sequence). V lost 1 base and J lost 3; bases outside the gene matches: 15. The CDR3 sequence: CASSLGDKLAMKGYEQYF. The CDR3 DNA reads as TGTGCCAGCAGCTTAGGCGATAAACTAGCGATGAAGGGCTACGAGCAGTACTTC.

V usage is TRBV7-9 and J usage is TRBJ2-7; no firm D call. CDR1 is SEHNR, CDR2 FQNEAQ, per germline (reference sequence). The CDR3 runs to 10 residues. V lost 10 bases and J lost 6, with 10 bases in between. The CDR3, as DNA: TGTGCCACCGTCCCCTCCGAGCAGTACTTC. Its protein product is CATVPSEQYF.

The chain joins TRBV20-1 to TRBJ1-1, with D perhaps matching TRBD1 (5 bases). The CDR3 runs 11 residues. Germline CDR1 DFQATT, CDR2 SNEGSKA (reference sequence). The germline V and J ends were trimmed by 5 bases and 4 bases, with 8 bases remaining between them. CDR3 residues: CSAHTGTEAFF. The DNA for the CDR3 is TGCAGTGCTCACACAGGCACTGAAGCTTTCTTT.

This rearrangement joins TRBV7-9 to TRBJ1-5; TRBD1 matches at 7 bases. The CDR3 runs to 16 residues. Unmatched junction bases numbered 6, after V lost 1 base and J lost 3 bases. In germline, CDR1 is SEHNR, CDR2 FQNEAQ (reference sequence). The CDR3 DNA is TGTGCCAGCAGCTTAGTAGGGGGGACAGTCAATCAGCCCCAGCATTTT. This encodes CASSLVGGTVNQPQHF. Drawing the rest from reference TRBV7-9 and TRBJ1-5, the complete variable domain is DTGVSQNPRHKITKRGQNVTFRCDPISEHNRLYWYRQTLGQGPEFLTYFQNEAQLEKSRLLSDRFSAERPKGSFSTLEIQRTEQGDSAMYLCASSLVGGTVNQPQHFGDGTRLSIL.

The chain has TRBV21-1 and TRBJ1-2; TRBD1 is the table's D call, not checked against the DNA. TRBV21-1 is deemed a pseudogene. The CDR3 consists of 15 residues. For the CDR3, the DNA is TGTGCCAGCAGCAAATACATACAGGTGAGCTATGGCTACACCTTC. Translation: CASSKYIQVSYGYTF.

The chain has TRBV15 and TRBJ2-2; 11 bases map to TRBD1. Germline V gene lookup returns CDR1 LNHNV and CDR2 YYDKDF (reference sequence). V dropped 9 bases and J dropped 4; count of bases not matched to a gene: 4. CDR3 length: 14 amino acids. DNA for the CDR3: TGTGCCACAGGGACAGGGGGGACCACCGGGGAGCTGTTTTTT. Translation: CATGTGGTTGELFF.

V usage is TRBV5-4 and J usage is TRBJ1-1; a weak D match, TRBD1 (6 bases). Germline V gene sequence: CDR1 SGHNT, CDR2 YYREEE (reference sequence). The V end lost 4 bases, the J end lost 1 base, and 11 bases lay between the germline ends. This CDR3 has 14 amino acids. Written as DNA, the CDR3 is TGTGCCAGCAGCGAACAGGGTACGAACACTGAAGCTTTCTTT. Amino acids: CASSEQGTNTEAFF.

Only one count was recorded for this clone. The V gene is TRBV28, the J gene TRBJ1-3; 7 bases align to TRBD1. CDR1 is MDHEN and CDR2 is SYDVKM in the germline V gene. V shed 6 bases, J shed 2 bases, and the junction held 4 bases outside the gene matches. The CDR3 is made up of 14 amino acids. CDR3 nucleotides: TGTGCCAGCAGCGCCGGGACAGCTGGAAACACCATATATTTT. Its protein product is CASSAGTAGNTIYF.

The gene calls are TRBV5-1 and TRBJ2-7; D unclear. CDR3 length equals 14 residues. The V end was cut by 0 bases, the J end by 6 bases, with 13 bases between. Germline V gene data show CDR1 as SGHRS and CDR2 as YFSETQ. The CDR3 nucleotides read TGCGCCAGCAGCTTGGGTCAAGGTAGAGGCGAGCAGTACTTC. This codes for CASSLGQGRGEQYF.

The chain employs TRBV5-1 and TRBJ2-7, with D tentatively TRBD1 (5 bases). V was clipped by 6 bases and J by 5 bases, with 24 bases between them. The CDR3 runs 16 residues. The germline gives CDR1 SGHRS, CDR2 YFSETQ. The CDR3 is CASTYDENTGDDEQYF. DNA for the CDR3: TGCGCCAGCACCTACGACGAAAATACAGGTGACGACGAGCAGTACTTC.

CDR3 region: CASSHPASGREWVQYF. CDR3 DNA sequence: TGTGCCAGCAGCCATCCCGCTAGCGGGAGGGAGTGGGTCCAGTACTTC. The chain combines TRBV11-2 with TRBJ2-5, with 12 bases lining up with TRBD2. CDR1 and CDR2 (germline): SGHAT, FQNNGV. With V trimmed by 5 bases and J by 10 bases, 14 bases remained unmatched. The CDR3 runs to 16 residues.

This chain links TRBV28 with TRBJ2-3, with D possibly TRBD1 on 6 matching bases. V lost 6 bases and J 2 bases, leaving 18 bases between the germline ends. CDR1 and CDR2 (germline): MDHEN, SYDVKM. This CDR3 is built from 16 residues. The CDR3 nucleotides read TGTGCCAGCAGCAACATCCCGGGACAAATCACAGATACGCAGTATTTT. Translated, it gives CASSNIPGQITDTQYF.

The rearrangement uses TRBV19 and TRBJ1-1; 7 positions agree with TRBD1. Germline lookup yields CDR1 LNHDA and CDR2 SQIVND (reference sequence). V trimming: 6 bases; J trimming: 0 bases; junction bases outside the gene matches: 10. The CDR3 is 16 residues long. This CDR3 reads CASSKPGQAMNTEAFF. As DNA, the CDR3 is TGTGCCAGTAGCAAACCCGGACAGGCGATGAACACTGAAGCTTTCTTT.

V gene TRBV4-1 combines with J gene TRBJ2-1, with 15 bases matching TRBD2. With V trimmed by 4 bases and J by 3 bases, 7 bases remained unmatched. CDR3 length equals 18 residues. Looked up from germline, CDR1 is MGHRA and CDR2 is YSYEKL. CDR3 protein: CASSREGTSGGRYNEQFF. The DNA for the CDR3 is TGCGCCAGCAGCCGCGAAGGGACTAGCGGGGGGCGCTACAATGAGCAGTTCTTC.

The chain combines TRBV10-3 with TRBJ1-4, with D perhaps TRBD1 (5 bases). V was trimmed by 10 bases and J by 8 bases, leaving 23 bases between them. Germline assignment: CDR1 ENHRY and CDR2 SYGVKD. The CDR3 totals 15 residues. In DNA form, the CDR3 reads TGTGCCACCATGCGGGGGGGACGGCCTTGGGAAAAACTGTTTTTT. Translated: CATMRGGRPWEKLFF.

The V and J genes are TRBV11-2 and TRBJ2-1; D not resolved. Trimming cost V 0 bases and J 6 bases, with 6 bases left between them. This CDR3 has 13 residues. Germline lookup yields CDR1 SGHAT and CDR2 FQNNGV. The CDR3 sequence is CASSLDRGNEQFF. CDR3 nucleotides: TGTGCCAGCAGCTTAGATAGAGGCAATGAGCAGTTCTTC.

The gene calls are TRBV4-1 and TRBJ2-5, with 7 bases matching TRBD1. This CDR3 spans 20 amino acids. From germline, CDR1 is MGHRA and CDR2 YSYEKL. The V gene end was trimmed by 0 bases and the J gene end by 4 bases; junction bases not matched to a gene: 20. This CDR3 reads CASSQDAGDSVRGLRETQYF. The CDR3 coding sequence is TGCGCCAGCAGCCAAGATGCTGGGGACAGTGTAAGGGGGTTACGAGAGACCCAGTACTTC.

The V gene is TRBV2, the J gene TRBJ1-5; possibly TRBD1 for D (6 bases). The CDR3 is 12 amino acids. Trimming cost V 9 bases and J 6 bases, with 12 bases left between them. Germline values: CDR1 SNHLY, CDR2 FYNNEI. Written as DNA, the CDR3 is TGTGCCAGTAACAGGGTAGGTCAGCCCCAGCATTTT. This sequence encodes CASNRVGQPQHF.

A few counts support this clone. This chain joins TRBV7-2 and TRBJ2-3; D is perhaps TRBD1 (6 bases). This CDR3 comprises 13 residues. V gave up 6 bases and J gave up 6 bases, with 13 bases separating them. Germline V lookup: CDR1 SGHTA, CDR2 FQGNSA. CDR3 amino acids: CASRQQGRDTQYF. Written as DNA, the CDR3 is TGTGCCAGCAGACAACAGGGTCGGGATACGCAGTATTTT.

J is TRBJ1-5 and V is TRBV7-8; 11 bases fit TRBD1. CDR1 and CDR2 from the germline V gene are SGHVS and FQNEAQ. The junction had 6 bases not matched to a gene; V was cut back by 5 bases and J by 6 bases. The CDR3 has 15 amino acids. The CDR3 sequence is CASSPGQGVFQPQHF. The CDR3 region has the DNA TGTGCCAGCAGCCCGGGACAGGGGGTCTTTCAGCCCCAGCATTTT. Complete variable domain (other parts from reference TRBV7-8 and TRBJ1-5): GAGVSQSPRYKVAKRGQDVALRCDPISGHVSLFWYQQALGQGPEFLTYFQNEAQLDKSGLPSDRFFAERPEGSVSTLKIQRTQQEDSAVYLCASSPGQGVFQPQHFGDGTRLSIL.

The table lists this clone with a count of one. This rearrangement joins TRBV9 to TRBJ2-1; D call uncertain. CDR1 and CDR2 (germline): SGDLS, YYNGEE. V lost 2 bases, J lost 2 bases, and 11 bases lay in between. The CDR3 spans 15 residues. CDR3 sequence (DNA): TGTGCCAGCAGCGTTAATACAGCCACCTACAATGAGCAGTTCTTC. Its protein product is CASSVNTATYNEQFF.

The chain links TRBV5-4 to TRBJ2-3, with TRBD2 as a possible D gene (6 bases). Germline V CDR1 and CDR2: SGHNT, YYREEE (reference sequence). V lost 2 bases to trimming and J lost 1 base, with 11 bases between them. There are 15 residues in the CDR3. The CDR3 nucleotides read TGTGCCAGCAGCTTCGGCGGGGAGGGCACAGATACGCAGTATTTT. Residues: CASSFGGEGTDTQYF.

The gene calls are TRBV7-9 and TRBJ2-2; 8 nucleotides line up with TRBD2. CDR3 size: 16 residues. Germline CDR1 and CDR2: SEHNR and FQNEAQ (reference sequence). The V segment lost 1 base and the J segment 2 bases; nucleotides outside the gene matches: 3. The CDR3 nucleotides read TGTGCCAGCAGCTTAGTTAGCGGGAAAAACACCGGGGAGCTGTTTTTT. Its translation: CASSLVSGKNTGELFF.

The J gene is TRBJ1-4, the V gene TRBV5-1; 8 nucleotides align to TRBD1. Germline lookup yields CDR1 SGHRS and CDR2 YFSETQ. Losses at the gene ends were 2 bases for V and 4 bases for J; bases not matched to a gene: 4. The CDR3 covers 15 residues. The CDR3 loop reads CASSLLTGVNEKLFF. The DNA for the CDR3 is TGCGCCAGCAGCTTATTGACAGGGGTTAATGAAAAACTGTTTTTT.

The chain uses TRBV5-1 and TRBJ2-7, with 8 bases matching TRBD1. CDR1 is SGHRS, CDR2 YFSETQ, per germline. The V and J ends lost 4 bases and 4 bases, in that order; junction bases with no gene match: 7. This CDR3 comprises 14 residues. As DNA, the CDR3 is TGCGCCAGCAGCGGAGTGGACAGGGAGTACGAGCAGTACTTC. It yields the protein CASSGVDREYEQYF.

V gene TRBV2 combines with J gene TRBJ2-1; TRBD2 aligns across 8 bases. J gave up 4 bases and V 1 base, and 9 bases lay outside the gene matches. The CDR3 contains 17 residues. The germline V gene has CDR1 SNHLY and CDR2 FYNNEI. Here the CDR3 DNA reads TGTGCCAGCAGTGAAGGGTCGATGGCTAGCGGGTACAATGAGCAGTTCTTC. Residues: CASSEGSMASGYNEQFF.